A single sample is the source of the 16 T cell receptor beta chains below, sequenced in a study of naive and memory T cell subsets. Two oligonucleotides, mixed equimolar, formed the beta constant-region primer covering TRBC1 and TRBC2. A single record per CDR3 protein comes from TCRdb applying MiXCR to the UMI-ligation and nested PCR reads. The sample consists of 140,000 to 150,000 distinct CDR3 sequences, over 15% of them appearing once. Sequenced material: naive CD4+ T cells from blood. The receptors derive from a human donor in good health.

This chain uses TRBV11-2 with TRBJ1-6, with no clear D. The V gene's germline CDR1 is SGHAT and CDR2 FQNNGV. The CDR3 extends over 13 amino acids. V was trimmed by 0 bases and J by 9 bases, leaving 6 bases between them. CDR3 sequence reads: CASSLDLGSPLHF. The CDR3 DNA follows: TGTGCCAGCAGCTTAGATCTGGGTTCACCCCTCCACTTT.

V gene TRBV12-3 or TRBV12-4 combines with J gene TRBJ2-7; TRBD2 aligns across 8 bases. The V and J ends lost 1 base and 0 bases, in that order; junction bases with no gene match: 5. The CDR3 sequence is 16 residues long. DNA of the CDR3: TGTGCCAGCAGTTTAGGTCAACTAGCGGCCTCCTACGAGCAGTACTTC. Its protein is CASSLGQLAASYEQYF.

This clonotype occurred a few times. Here the CDR3 reads CSAKGRWASGIYEQYF. The CDR3 DNA reads as TGCAGTGCTAAGGGCCGTTGGGCTAGCGGAATTTACGAGCAGTACTTC. The gene calls are TRBV20-1 and TRBJ2-7, with 7 bases matching TRBD2. The CDR3 covers 16 residues. The trim removed 4 bases at V and 4 bases at J, leaving 16 bases unmatched. CDR1 and CDR2 from the germline V gene are DFQATT and SNEGSKA (reference sequence).

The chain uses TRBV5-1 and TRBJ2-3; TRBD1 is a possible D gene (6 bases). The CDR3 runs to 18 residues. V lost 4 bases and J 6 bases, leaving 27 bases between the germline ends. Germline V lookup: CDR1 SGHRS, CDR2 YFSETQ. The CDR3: CASSPRTAPQRGADTQYF. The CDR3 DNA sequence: TGCGCCAGCAGCCCGCGGACAGCACCACAGAGGGGAGCGGATACGCAGTATTTT.

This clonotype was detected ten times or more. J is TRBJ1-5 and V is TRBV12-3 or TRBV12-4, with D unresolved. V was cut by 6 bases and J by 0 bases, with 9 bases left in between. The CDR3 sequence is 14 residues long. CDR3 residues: CASRSSYSNQPQHF. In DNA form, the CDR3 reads TGTGCCAGCAGGTCAAGTTATAGCAATCAGCCCCAGCATTTT.

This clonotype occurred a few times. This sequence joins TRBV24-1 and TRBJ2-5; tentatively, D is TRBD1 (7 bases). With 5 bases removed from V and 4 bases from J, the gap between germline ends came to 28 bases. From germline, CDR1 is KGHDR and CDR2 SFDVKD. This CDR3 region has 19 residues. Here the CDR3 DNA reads TGTGCCACCAGTGCGGGTTCGGAGGGGGCTAATGTTGGGGTAGAGACCCAGTACTTC. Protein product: CATSAGSEGANVGVETQYF.

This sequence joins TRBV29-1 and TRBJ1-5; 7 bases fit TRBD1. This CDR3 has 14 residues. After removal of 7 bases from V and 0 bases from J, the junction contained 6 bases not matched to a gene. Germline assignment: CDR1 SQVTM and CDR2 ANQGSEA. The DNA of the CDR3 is TGCAGCGCCGAGGGGGACAGTAGCAATCAGCCCCAGCATTTT. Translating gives CSAEGDSSNQPQHF.

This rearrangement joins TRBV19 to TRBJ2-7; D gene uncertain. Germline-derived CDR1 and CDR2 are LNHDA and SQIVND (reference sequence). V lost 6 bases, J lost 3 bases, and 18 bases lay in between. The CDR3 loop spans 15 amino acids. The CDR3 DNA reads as TGTGCCAGTAGCGCCAGTGGCAGCTCCCACTACGAGCAGTACTTC. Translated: CASSASGSSHYEQYF.

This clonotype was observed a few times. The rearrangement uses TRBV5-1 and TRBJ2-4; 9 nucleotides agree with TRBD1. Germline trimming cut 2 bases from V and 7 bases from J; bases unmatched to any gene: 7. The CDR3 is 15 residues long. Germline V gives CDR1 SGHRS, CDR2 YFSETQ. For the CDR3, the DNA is TGCGCCAGCAGCTTAGGACAGGGGTTAGGTAACATTCAGTACTTC. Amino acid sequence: CASSLGQGLGNIQYF.

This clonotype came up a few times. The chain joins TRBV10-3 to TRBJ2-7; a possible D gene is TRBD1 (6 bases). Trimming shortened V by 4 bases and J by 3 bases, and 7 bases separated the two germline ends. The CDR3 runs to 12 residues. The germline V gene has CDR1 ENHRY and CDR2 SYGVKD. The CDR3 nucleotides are TGTGCCATCAGTGTACAGGGCTACGAGCAGTACTTC. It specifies CAISVQGYEQYF.

The DNA of the CDR3 is TGTGCCAGCAGTCCCTTTTATAGCAATCAGCCCCAGCATTTT. Residues: CASSPFYSNQPQHF. The rearrangement joins TRBV27 to TRBJ1-5; D remains unclear. Trimming cost V 5 bases and J 0 bases, with 8 bases left between them. This CDR3 has 14 residues. Germline-derived CDR1 and CDR2 are MNHEY and SMNVEV (reference sequence).

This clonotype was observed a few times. The CDR3 spells CASSLVPGSSGELFF. The CDR3 coding sequence is TGTGCCAGCAGCTTGGTCCCCGGATCGAGCGGGGAGCTGTTTTTT. The chain employs TRBV5-6 and TRBJ2-2; D not certain. Trimming shortened V by 0 bases and J by 7 bases, and 13 bases separated the two germline ends. CDR3 length: 15 residues. Germline CDR1 reads SGHDT; CDR2 reads YYEEEE.

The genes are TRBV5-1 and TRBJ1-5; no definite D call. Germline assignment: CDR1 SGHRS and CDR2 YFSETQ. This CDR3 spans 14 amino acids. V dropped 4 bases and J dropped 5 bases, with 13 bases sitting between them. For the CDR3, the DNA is TGCGCCAGCAGCCCTGAAGGGAGAGATCAGCCCCAGCATTTT. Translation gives CASSPEGRDQPQHF.

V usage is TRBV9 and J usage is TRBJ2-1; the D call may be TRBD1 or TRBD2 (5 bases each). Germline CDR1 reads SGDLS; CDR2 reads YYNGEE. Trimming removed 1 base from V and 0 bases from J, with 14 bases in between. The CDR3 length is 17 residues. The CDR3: CASSVRDDKSSYNEQFF. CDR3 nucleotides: TGTGCCAGCAGCGTACGGGACGACAAATCCTCCTACAATGAGCAGTTCTTC. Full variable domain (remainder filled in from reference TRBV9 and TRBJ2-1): DSGVTQTPKHLITATGQRVTLRCSPRSGDLSVYWYQQSLDQGLQFLIQYYNGEERAKGNILERFSAQQFPDLHSELNLSSLELGDSALYFCASSVRDDKSSYNEQFFGPGTRLTVL.

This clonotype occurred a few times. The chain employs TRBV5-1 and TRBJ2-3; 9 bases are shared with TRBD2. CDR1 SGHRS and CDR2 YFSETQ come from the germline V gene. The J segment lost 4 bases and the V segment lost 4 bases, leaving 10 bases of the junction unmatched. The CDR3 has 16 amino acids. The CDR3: CASSPGASGMADTQYF. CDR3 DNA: TGCGCCAGCAGCCCCGGGGCTAGCGGGATGGCAGATACGCAGTATTTT.

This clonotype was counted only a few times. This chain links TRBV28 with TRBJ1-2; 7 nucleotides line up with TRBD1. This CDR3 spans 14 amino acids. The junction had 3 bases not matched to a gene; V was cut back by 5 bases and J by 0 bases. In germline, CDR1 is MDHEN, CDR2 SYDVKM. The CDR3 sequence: CASSTGQSNYGYTF. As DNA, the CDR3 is TGTGCCAGCAGTACGGGACAGTCTAACTATGGCTACACCTTC.